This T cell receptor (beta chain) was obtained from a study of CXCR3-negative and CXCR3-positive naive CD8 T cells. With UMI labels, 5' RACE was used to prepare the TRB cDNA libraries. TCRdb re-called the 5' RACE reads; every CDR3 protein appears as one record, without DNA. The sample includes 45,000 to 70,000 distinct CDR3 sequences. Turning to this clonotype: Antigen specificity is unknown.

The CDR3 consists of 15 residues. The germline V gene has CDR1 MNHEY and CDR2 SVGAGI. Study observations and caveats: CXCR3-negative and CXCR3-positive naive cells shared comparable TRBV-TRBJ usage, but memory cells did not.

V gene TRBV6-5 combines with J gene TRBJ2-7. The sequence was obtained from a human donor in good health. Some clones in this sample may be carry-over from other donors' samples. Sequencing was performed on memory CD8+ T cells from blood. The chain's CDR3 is CASSFGRRSSYEQYF.